This is a list of T cell receptor beta chains from one sample in a study of T-cell memory formation after mild COVID-19. MiXCR, run by TCRdb on the 5' RACE reads, gives a single entry per CDR3 protein. The profile covers 360,000 or so distinct CDR3 sequences, with approximately 29% appearing a single time and roughly 14% taken by the ten largest. Source material: PBMCs or a T cell subset sorted from them (not recorded which). These TCRs come from an adult woman who had mild COVID-19 (a few samples of this study predate the infection). Cell type and time point are not known. The CDR3 runs from the conserved cysteine through the conserved F or W.

18	TRBV7-2	TRBJ2-4	CASSHQGLAGGTKNIQYF
13	TRBV29-1	TRBJ1-6	CSVVFPNNSPLHF
15	TRBV12-3/TRBV12-4	TRBJ1-1	CASTFPSTGHTEAFF
13	TRBV12-3/TRBV12-4	TRBJ2-7	CASSFGSGIEQYF
18	TRBV7-3	TRBJ2-3	CASSLVPAGGPRTDTQYF
14	TRBV30	TRBJ2-1	CAWWDTPSYNEQFF
12	TRBV3-1	TRBJ1-2	CASSQASGGYTF
15	TRBV5-1	TRBJ2-1	CASSLAVVGGNEQFF
12	TRBV12-3/TRBV12-4	TRBJ2-7	CASSHLSYEQYF
16	TRBV7-9	TRBJ2-1	CASSDPSGRAGNEQFF